These 11 T cell receptor beta chains originate from one sample sequenced in a study of T cell responses to AZD1222 COVID-19 vaccine. Using immunoSEQ multiplex PCR, the repertoire was profiled, and TCRdb retains in-frame clones only, with some absent. The sample consists of more than 140,000 clones, about 93% of them appearing once. The sample was peripheral blood, taken on day 0 of AZD1222 vaccination. The receptors come from an adult in good health.

The chain is built from TRBV6-2 or TRBV6-3 and TRBJ1-1; D gene ambiguous. Trimming removed 6 bases from V and 1 base from J, with 6 bases in between. The CDR3 covers 12 residues. Germline CDR1 is MNHEY and CDR2 is SVGEGT. This CDR3 is CASSEGNTEAFF. The DNA of the CDR3 is TGTGCCAGCAGCGAGGGGAACACTGAAGCTTTCTTT.

The chain combines TRBV30 with TRBJ1-3, with D tentatively TRBD1 (5 bases). This CDR3 has 16 amino acids. Trimming pared 2 bases from V and 3 bases from J, leaving 17 bases between. The V gene's germline CDR1 is GTSNPN and CDR2 SVGIG (reference sequence). The CDR3 bases are TGTGCCTGGAGTCGGGACCTTCATAATGGTGGAAACACCATATATTTT. This gives the protein CAWSRDLHNGGNTIYF. The whole variable domain, filled in from reference TRBV30 and TRBJ1-3, reads SQTIHQWPATLVQPVGSPLSLECTVEGTSNPNLYWYRQAAGRGLQLLFYSVGIGQISSEVPQNLSASRPQDRQFILSSKKLLLSDSGFYLCAWSRDLHNGGNTIYFGEGSWLTVV.

This chain connects TRBV5-4 to TRBJ2-3, with D perhaps TRBD2 (6 bases). With 5 bases removed from V and 4 bases from J, the gap between germline ends came to 14 bases. The CDR3 spans 14 residues. Germline V gene lookup returns CDR1 SGHNT and CDR2 YYREEE (reference sequence). The CDR3 DNA is TGTGCCAGCAGACCCGGACTACTAGCAGATACGCAGTATTTT. It codes for CASRPGLLADTQYF.

The chain is built from TRBV28 and TRBJ1-6, with D tentatively TRBD1 (5 bases). The CDR3 length is 13 residues. V shed 8 bases and J shed 7 bases, with 12 bases lying between them. Germline CDR1 reads MDHEN; CDR2 reads SYDVKM. As DNA, the CDR3 is TGTGCCAGCGGGGGGTCAGGGAATTCACCCCTCCACTTT. Encoded protein: CASGGSGNSPLHF.

This clone came up once. The chain joins TRBV6-5 to TRBJ1-4; 10 bases are a match to TRBD1. The CDR3 totals 15 residues. Unmatched junction bases numbered 7, after V lost 6 bases and J lost 6 bases. Germline assignment: CDR1 MNHEY and CDR2 SVGAGI. CDR3 DNA sequence: TGTGCCAGCAGGGGGGCCGGGACAGGGGATGAAAAACTGTTTTTT. It encodes CASRGAGTGDEKLFF.

The genes are TRBV6-5 and TRBJ2-5; D not resolved. V shed 0 bases and J shed 2 bases, with 13 bases lying between them. CDR3 length equals 16 residues. The germline CDR1 and CDR2 sequences are MNHEY and SVGAGI. CDR3 in amino acids: CASSYSGRLMQETQYF. CDR3 sequence (DNA): TGTGCCAGCAGTTACTCGGGCAGGCTAATGCAAGAGACCCAGTACTTC.

The chain carries TRBV9 and TRBJ2-1; D is perhaps TRBD1 or TRBD2 (6 bases each). Deletions cut 3 bases from V and 9 bases from J, with 7 bases between. Germline V lookup: CDR1 SGDLS, CDR2 YYNGEE. The CDR3 consists of 11 residues. CDR3 sequence reads: CASSEGGEQFF. The CDR3 DNA follows: TGTGCCAGCAGCGAGGGGGGTGAGCAGTTCTTC.

This chain joins TRBV19 and TRBJ1-5; D is undetermined. Trimming shortened V by 1 base and J by 1 base, and 11 bases separated the two germline ends. The germline V gene encodes CDR1 LNHDA and CDR2 SQIVND (reference sequence). The CDR3 length is 16 residues. The CDR3 DNA reads TGTGCCAGTAGTATAGGAGGGAGTTACAGCAATCAGCCCCAGCATTTT. This translates into CASSIGGSYSNQPQHF.

This rearrangement joins TRBV5-4 to TRBJ1-6; possible D gene TRBD1, 6 bases. Germline V gene data show CDR1 as SGHNT and CDR2 as YYREEE (reference sequence). The CDR3 extends over 16 amino acids. Between the trimmed V and J ends, which lost 7 bases and 3 bases, there was a span of 17 bases. CDR3: CASSGDPGIYNSPLHF. CDR3 coding DNA: TGTGCCAGCTCAGGGGACCCAGGGATCTATAATTCACCCCTCCACTTT.

This chain uses TRBV16 with TRBJ1-2; weak D call: TRBD1 (5 bases). Trimming pared 4 bases from V and 7 bases from J, leaving 16 bases between. Germline lookup yields CDR1 KGHSY and CDR2 FQNENV. CDR3 length equals 14 residues. CDR3 sequence (DNA): TGTGCCAGCAGCCTTCAAATACAGGACTCTGGCTACACCTTC. Amino acids: CASSLQIQDSGYTF.

This clone was detected a few times. The rearrangement joins TRBV29-1 to TRBJ2-2; 8 bases align to TRBD2. Germline CDR1 SQVTM, CDR2 ANQGSEA. CDR3 length: 17 residues. V trimming: 1 base; J trimming: 2 bases; junction bases outside the gene matches: 9. CDR3: CSVEVPVSGVNTGELFF. The CDR3 region has the DNA TGCAGCGTTGAAGTTCCAGTTAGCGGGGTCAACACCGGGGAGCTGTTTTTT.